One and the same sample provided the 8 T cell receptor beta chains below, sequenced in a study of response to subunit inactivated influenza vaccine. Each CDR3 protein gets one entry after TCRdb re-called the RT-PCR reads with MiXCR. The sample shows approximately 480,000 distinct CDR3 sequences, 9.5% to 12% of them seen only once. Sequences were derived from PBMCs from blood, sampled 35 to 45 days after vaccination. The receptors come from a man aged 45-65 years who received an inactivated influenza vaccine.

The CDR3 sequence is CASSLQGNSNQPQHF. In nucleotides, the CDR3 is TGTGCCAGCAGTCTACAGGGCAATAGCAATCAGCCCCAGCATTTT. The chain couples TRBV6-2 or TRBV6-3 to TRBJ1-5; D possibly corresponds to TRBD1 (6 bases). Trimming left V 5 bases short and J 0 bases short, with 11 bases between. The length of the CDR3 is 15 residues. Germline V lookup: CDR1 MNHEY, CDR2 SVGEGT.

This clonotype was found many times. The rearrangement links TRBV7-2 to TRBJ2-5; 9 bases match TRBD2. Germline assignment: CDR1 SGHTA and CDR2 FQGNSA. This CDR3 contains 13 residues. Trimming took 5 bases from V and 10 from J; bases not matched to a gene: 8. CDR3 sequence reads: CASSISGGRGQYF. The DNA of the CDR3 is TGTGCCAGCAGCATTAGCGGGGGTCGGGGCCAGTACTTC.

This clonotype was detected many times. The chain employs TRBV27 and TRBJ2-5, with D maybe TRBD2 (6 bases). The CDR3 consists of 14 residues. Between the trimmed V and J ends, which lost 3 bases and 3 bases, there was a span of 11 bases. From germline, CDR1 is MNHEY and CDR2 SMNVEV (reference sequence). CDR3 residues: CASSFRGIEETQYF. CDR3 sequence (DNA): TGTGCCAGCAGTTTTCGCGGGATTGAAGAGACCCAGTACTTC.

This clonotype was found a few times. V usage is TRBV28 and J usage is TRBJ2-3, with D unresolved. Deletions cut 3 bases from V and 3 bases from J, with 16 bases between. This CDR3 contains 16 residues. Germline V gene data show CDR1 as MDHEN and CDR2 as SYDVKM. Here the CDR3 DNA reads TGTGCCAGCAGTTTTCCCCCCTTTAAATCGACAGATACGCAGTATTTT. Amino acid sequence: CASSFPPFKSTDTQYF.

This clonotype was detected only a few times. The chain has TRBV6-2 or TRBV6-3 and TRBJ2-7, with unresolved D. The CDR3 covers 13 residues. Trimming left V 2 bases short and J 1 base short, with 6 bases between. CDR1 is MNHEY and CDR2 is SVGEGT in the germline V gene. The DNA for the CDR3 is TGTGCCAGCAGTTACGTTGGGTCCTACGAGCAGTACTTC. Translated: CASSYVGSYEQYF.

This clonotype was recorded at least ten times. CDR3 DNA sequence: TGCGCCAGCAGACCACGGACAGACTCTCTTCAGCCCCAGCATTTT. This encodes CASRPRTDSLQPQHF. This chain links TRBV5-1 with TRBJ1-5, with a possible D match to TRBD1 (6 bases). The V end lost 5 bases, the J end lost 6 bases, and 18 bases lay between the germline ends. The CDR3 has 15 amino acids. The germline V gene has CDR1 SGHRS and CDR2 YFSETQ.

This clonotype was recorded at least ten times. J is TRBJ2-7 and V is TRBV5-1; 8 nucleotides match TRBD1. V was clipped by 4 bases and J by 5 bases; unmatched bases: 14. Germline CDR1 SGHRS, CDR2 YFSETQ. The CDR3 length is 16 residues. The CDR3 DNA reads TGCGCCAGCAGCCCAGTTCCTCAGGACAGGGTGAACGAGCAGTACTTC. Translated: CASSPVPQDRVNEQYF.

At least ten counts were recorded for this clonotype. This chain connects TRBV6-2 or TRBV6-3 to TRBJ1-2, with no clear D. Germline CDR1 reads MNHEY; CDR2 reads SVGEGT. The V gene lost 6 bases and the J gene lost 0 bases, with 17 bases spanning the gap. The CDR3 consists of 16 residues. The CDR3 region has the DNA TGTGCCAGCAGCCATCCCGCCCTCAGGTCTAACTATGGCTACACCTTC. Its protein product is CASSHPALRSNYGYTF.